The source of this T cell receptor beta chain is a study of blood T cell repertoires in COVID-19. Between the trimmed V and J ends, which lost 2 bases and 4 bases, there was a span of 14 bases. Germline lookup yields CDR1 SQVTM and CDR2 ANQGSEA. The CDR3 has 14 amino acids. TCRdb's table, derived via immunoSEQ multiplex PCR, lists solely in-frame clones and lacks some. Of 200,000 to 250,000 clones listed, more than 80% are singletons. The receptor comes from a man aged 25-45 years who had recovered from COVID-19. J is TRBJ1-2 and V is TRBV29-1; D is possibly TRBD1 (5 bases). The sequenced sample consisted of peripheral blood. The CDR3 here is CSVEIGQGAYGYTF. The CDR3 nucleotides read TGCAGCGTTGAAATCGGGCAGGGCGCCTATGGCTACACCTTC.